These 26 T cell receptor beta chains were all obtained from the same sample, sequenced in a study of human T cells and chemical hapten exposure. Documented time point: healthy volunteer bleed at 2 weeks. Total RNA was extracted from unfractionated whole blood. TCRdb recomputed calls from the RACE reads with MiXCR, one row per CDR3 protein. The sample lists some 50,000 distinct CDR3 sequences, about 3.9% occurring once. The specimen was whole blood. These receptors were collected from a female donor in good health. Some clones in this sample may be carry-over from other donors' samples.

This clonotype was observed at least ten times. The genes are TRBV20-1 and TRBJ2-4; D uncertain. This CDR3 contains 15 residues. V gave up 5 bases and J gave up 0 bases, with 14 bases separating them. Per the germline V gene, CDR1 is DFQATT and CDR2 is SNEGSKA (reference sequence). The CDR3 is CSAAPGDLAKNIQYF. CDR3 in DNA: TGCAGTGCTGCCCCCGGAGATTTAGCCAAAAACATTCAGTACTTC.

This clonotype was counted at least ten times. This sequence joins TRBV10-3 and TRBJ2-1; 13 bases align to TRBD2. The CDR3 runs to 14 residues. V shed 4 bases and J 6 bases; nucleotides not matched to a gene: 0. The germline V gene has CDR1 ENHRY and CDR2 SYGVKD. The DNA for the CDR3 is TGTGCCATCAGTGGGACTAGCGGGGGCAATGAGCAGTTCTTC. It is translated as CAISGTSGGNEQFF.

The chain uses TRBV28 and TRBJ2-3; 15 nucleotides align to TRBD2. CDR1 is MDHEN and CDR2 is SYDVKM in the germline V gene. With V trimmed by 3 bases and J by 6 bases, 19 bases remained unmatched. The CDR3 sequence is 21 residues long. The CDR3 nucleotides are TGTGCCAGCAGTTTTGGTCTTCCACCGGGACTAGCGGGGGGCCTGGGGGATACGCAGTATTTT. This gives the protein CASSFGLPPGLAGGLGDTQYF.

In its sample, this clonotype was seen a few times. The chain combines TRBV28 with TRBJ2-3; D unclear. Germline CDR1 and CDR2: MDHEN and SYDVKM. The CDR3 is 15 amino acids. V lost 7 bases and J 5 bases, leaving 19 bases between the germline ends. CDR3 in DNA: TGTGCCAGCACGGTCACCAAACTCAAGCAAGATACGCAGTATTTT. Protein sequence: CASTVTKLKQDTQYF.

The chain employs TRBV2 and TRBJ1-6; D gene ambiguous. The CDR3 contains 14 residues. Germline V lookup: CDR1 SNHLY, CDR2 FYNNEI. The V gene lost 8 bases and the J gene lost 3 bases, with 11 bases spanning the gap. CDR3 residues: CASGGLGYNSPLHF. The CDR3 region has the DNA TGTGCCAGCGGCGGTTTAGGCTATAATTCACCCCTCCACTTT.

The chain couples TRBV11-2 to TRBJ1-1, with D possibly being TRBD1 (5 bases). The V end was cut by 1 base, the J end by 4 bases, with 19 bases between. CDR3 length: 17 residues. CDR1 is SGHAT, CDR2 FQNNGV, per germline. The CDR3 bases are TGTGCCAGCAGCTTAGTTTCCCCCCAGCAGGGAGGCACTGAAGCTTTCTTT. The encoded protein is CASSLVSPQQGGTEAFF.

The chain couples TRBV28 to TRBJ1-1; the match to TRBD1 covers 9 bases. The CDR3 extends over 15 amino acids. V gave up 4 bases and J gave up 8 bases; unmatched junction bases: 11. Per the germline V gene, CDR1 is MDHEN and CDR2 is SYDVKM. CDR3 amino acids: CASSSPGQGSIEAFF. In DNA, the CDR3 is TGTGCCAGCAGTTCGCCGGGACAGGGATCGATCGAAGCTTTCTTT.

This chain connects TRBV20-1 to TRBJ2-4, with D hard to call. Trimming took 5 bases from V and 0 from J, leaving 14 bases between them. The length of the CDR3 is 15 residues. Germline V gives CDR1 DFQATT, CDR2 SNEGSKA (reference sequence). CDR3 in amino acids: CSALDLILAKNIQYF. The CDR3, as DNA: TGCAGTGCTTTAGACCTAATTCTAGCCAAAAACATTCAGTACTTC.

This clonotype has ten or more counts. V usage is TRBV20-1 and J usage is TRBJ2-7; TRBD1 matches 9 bases. The CDR3 runs 13 residues. Germline CDR1 DFQATT, CDR2 SNEGSKA (reference sequence). V was pared by 3 bases and J by 6 bases, with 6 bases of the junction left unmatched. The CDR3 loop is CSARVQGAREQYF. In nucleotides, the CDR3 is TGCAGTGCTAGGGTACAGGGGGCGCGCGAGCAGTACTTC.

This clonotype was seen repeatedly, ten times or more. This chain links TRBV5-8 with TRBJ1-5; D not resolved. Germline CDR1 is SGHTS and CDR2 is YDEGEE. V was cut by 1 base and J by 2 bases, with 7 bases left in between. The CDR3 length is 14 residues. The DNA of the CDR3 is TGTGCCAGCAGCTTGTGGGATGGCAATCAGCCCCAGCATTTT. Its protein is CASSLWDGNQPQHF. The full variable domain, in which reference TRBV5-8 and TRBJ1-5 provide the parts outside the CDR3, is EAGVTQSPTHLIKTRGQQATLRCSPISGHTSVYWYQQALGLGLQFLLWYDEGEERNRGNFPPRFSGRQFPNYSSELNVNALELEDSALYLCASSLWDGNQPQHFGDGTRLSIL.

This clonotype was observed a few times. This chain joins TRBV6-6 and TRBJ2-7, with TRBD1 as a possible D gene (6 bases). There are 16 residues in the CDR3. Germline V gene sequence: CDR1 MNHNY, CDR2 SVGAGI (reference sequence). The V end lost 0 bases, the J end lost 0 bases, and 12 bases lay between the germline ends. CDR3 region: CASSYSRGRGSYEQYF. In DNA, the CDR3 is TGTGCCAGCAGTTACTCTAGGGGCAGGGGCTCCTACGAGCAGTACTTC.

Ten or more counts support this clonotype. This chain uses TRBV2 with TRBJ2-7, with 9 bases fitting TRBD1. Germline V CDR1 and CDR2: SNHLY, FYNNEI. Unmatched junction bases numbered 9, after V lost 8 bases and J lost 7 bases. The CDR3 loop spans 13 amino acids. The CDR3 nucleotides read TGTGCCAGCTCCGGGACAGGGTTTGGAGAGCAGTACTTC. Its translation: CASSGTGFGEQYF.

CDR3 in DNA: TGTGCCAGCAGCCAAGTAGGCTCGGGACGTGGTGGTGGCTACACCTTC. Translated, it gives CASSQVGSGRGGGYTF. V and J are TRBV3-1 and TRBJ1-2, with D possibly matching TRBD1 (5 bases). With 1 base removed from V and 7 bases from J, the gap between germline ends came to 19 bases. The CDR3 has 16 amino acids. Germline CDR1 LGHDT, CDR2 YNNKEL (reference sequence). Full variable domain (outside the CDR3, taken from reference TRBV3-1 and TRBJ1-2): DTAVSQTPKYLVTQMGNDKSIKCEQNLGHDTMYWYKQDSKKFLKIMFSYNNKELIINETVPNRFSPKSPDKAHLNLHINSLELGDSAVYFCASSQVGSGRGGGYTFGSGTRLTVV.

This clonotype was counted many times. V usage is TRBV6-6 and J usage is TRBJ1-5, with no clear D. This CDR3 is 16 amino acids long. Germline CDR1 is MNHNY and CDR2 is SVGAGI (reference sequence). Deletions cut 2 bases from V and 1 base from J, with 12 bases between. The CDR3 region is CASSYPPAVSNQPQHF. As DNA, the CDR3 is TGTGCCAGCAGTTACCCCCCGGCGGTGAGCAATCAGCCCCAGCATTTT.

This clonotype showed up many times. This rearrangement joins TRBV5-1 to TRBJ2-6; the D is unclear. Germline CDR1 reads SGHRS; CDR2 reads YFSETQ. Trimming left V 1 base short and J 3 bases short, with 5 bases between. The CDR3 is 14 amino acids. The CDR3 here is CASSLTVGANVLTF. CDR3 bases: TGCGCCAGCAGCTTGACAGTTGGGGCCAACGTCCTGACTTTC.

The table lists this clonotype with many counts. J is TRBJ1-5 and V is TRBV14; TRBD1 is a possible D gene (6 bases). V was clipped by 0 bases and J by 5 bases, with 14 bases between them. Looked up from germline, CDR1 is SGHDN and CDR2 is FVKESK. This CDR3 is 16 amino acids long. DNA for the CDR3: TGTGCCAGCAGCCAAGATAGGGGGTGGTCCGATCAGCCCCAGCATTTT. This codes for CASSQDRGWSDQPQHF. The full variable domain, rest sourced from reference TRBV14 and TRBJ1-5, is EAGVTQFPSHSVIEKGQTVTLRCDPISGHDNLYWYRRVMGKEIKFLLHFVKESKQDESGMPNNRFLAERTGGTYSTLKVQPAELEDSGVYFCASSQDRGWSDQPQHFGDGTRLSIL.

In its sample, this clonotype was seen many times. The J gene is TRBJ1-1, the V gene TRBV18; no firm D call. Germline V CDR1 and CDR2: KGHSH, LQKENI. There are 14 residues in the CDR3. V lost 3 bases, J lost 1 base, and 9 bases lay in between. The CDR3 loop reads CASSPSAGNTEAFF. DNA for the CDR3: TGTGCCAGCTCACCCTCGGCGGGGAACACTGAAGCTTTCTTT.

The chain recombines TRBV6-2 or TRBV6-3 with TRBJ2-6; the D gene is possibly TRBD2 (5 bases). V lost 4 bases and J 3 bases, leaving 10 bases between the germline ends. The CDR3 is made up of 15 amino acids. Germline V gene sequence: CDR1 MNHEY, CDR2 SVGEGT. In DNA form, the CDR3 reads TGTGCCAGCAGTTCTGGACTCGTTGGGGCCAACGTCCTGACTTTC. Translation gives CASSSGLVGANVLTF.

This clonotype was seen repeatedly, ten times or more. The V and J genes are TRBV6-2 or TRBV6-3 and TRBJ1-5; no reliable D call. Trimming left V 4 bases short and J 16 bases short, with 14 bases between. This CDR3 has 11 amino acids. Per germline, CDR1 MNHEY and CDR2 SVGEGT. The CDR3 loop is CASSFGQLLHF. The DNA for the CDR3 is TGTGCCAGCAGTTTTGGGCAACTTTTACATTTT.

The CDR3 reads CASSSVTVNQPQHF. In DNA form, the CDR3 reads TGTGCCAGCAGTTCAGTCACAGTAAATCAGCCCCAGCATTTT. The V and J genes are TRBV2 and TRBJ1-5; D not certain. Trimming pared 5 bases from V and 4 bases from J, leaving 12 bases between. The CDR3 extends over 14 amino acids. Germline V gene lookup returns CDR1 SNHLY and CDR2 FYNNEI. The full variable domain, in which reference TRBV2 and TRBJ1-5 provide the parts outside the CDR3, is EPEVTQTPSHQVTQMGQEVILRCVPISNHLYFYWYRQILGQKVEFLVSFYNNEISEKSEIFDDQFSVERPDGSNFTLKIRSTKLEDSAMYFCASSSVTVNQPQHFGDGTRLSIL.

At least ten counts were recorded for this clonotype. The J gene is TRBJ1-4, the V gene TRBV11-2; TRBD1 might be the D (5 bases). From germline, CDR1 is SGHAT and CDR2 FQNNGV. The CDR3 contains 15 residues. The V and J ends lost 5 bases and 8 bases respectively, with 18 bases between them. CDR3 coding DNA: TGTGCCAGCAGCCCAGACAGTATTGGAATGGAAAAACTGTTTTTT. This translates into CASSPDSIGMEKLFF.

As concerns this clonotype: Its ends do not fully match the called genes, so a read error is possible. This chain connects TRBV10-3 to TRBJ1-2, with D unresolved. In germline, CDR1 is ENHRY, CDR2 SYGVKD. The length of the CDR3 is 12 residues. CDR3: CAISEEPYGHTF. In DNA form, the CDR3 reads TGTGCCATCAGTGAGGAGCCGTATGGCCACACCTTC.

This clonotype occurred many times. The chain carries TRBV9 and TRBJ1-1; D is ambiguous. The CDR3 has 13 residues. The germline V gene has CDR1 SGDLS and CDR2 YYNGEE. Trimming removed 0 bases at V and 1 base at J, with 4 bases between. CDR3 coding DNA: TGTGCCAGCAGCGTAGCCAGGAACACTGAAGCTTTCTTT. Amino acids: CASSVARNTEAFF. The full variable domain, completed using reference TRBV9 and TRBJ1-1, is DSGVTQTPKHLITATGQRVTLRCSPRSGDLSVYWYQQSLDQGLQFLIQYYNGEERAKGNILERFSAQQFPDLHSELNLSSLELGDSALYFCASSVARNTEAFFGQGTRLTVV.

This clonotype was recorded at least ten times. The CDR3 coding sequence is TGCAGCGTTGATGCAGGGGGTGCGGGTGAAAAACTGTTTTTT. Amino acid sequence: CSVDAGGAGEKLFF. V gene TRBV29-1 combines with J gene TRBJ1-4; TRBD1 agrees at 7 bases. This CDR3 region has 14 residues. Germline CDR1 reads SQVTM; CDR2 reads ANQGSEA. The junction had 8 bases not matched to a gene; V was cut back by 3 bases and J by 7 bases.

This clonotype was counted a few times. The genes are TRBV5-4 and TRBJ1-2; D is unclear. Germline lookup yields CDR1 SGHNT and CDR2 YYREEE (reference sequence). V dropped 0 bases and J dropped 2 bases, with 11 bases sitting between them. The CDR3 extends over 15 amino acids. This CDR3 is CASSLDPGENYGYTF. CDR3 bases: TGTGCCAGCAGCTTGGATCCAGGAGAGAACTATGGCTACACCTTC.

This clonotype was detected many times. The genes are TRBV20-1 and TRBJ1-1, with 7 nucleotides matching TRBD1. The J segment lost 5 bases and the V segment lost 3 bases, leaving 12 bases of the junction unmatched. Germline V gene sequence: CDR1 DFQATT, CDR2 SNEGSKA (reference sequence). This CDR3 is 15 amino acids long. CDR3 region: CSASRRRQGWTEAFF. The CDR3 DNA sequence: TGCAGTGCTAGCCGTAGACGACAGGGTTGGACTGAAGCTTTCTTT.